This is a list of T cell receptor beta chains from one sample in a study of CXCR3-negative and CXCR3-positive naive CD8 T cells. Following a re-call of the 5' RACE reads, TCRdb has one entry per CDR3 protein and lacks DNA. The ten most abundant clones cover just under 0.5% of a sample with some 130,000 distinct CDR3 sequences. The specimen sequenced was naive CXCR3- CD8+ T cells from blood. The origin of the receptors is a human donor in good health. Some clones in this sample may be carry-over from other donors' samples. Each CDR3 is given with its conserved first and last residue.

TRBV29-1	TRBJ2-2	CSVDRGAGELFF
TRBV14	TRBJ2-1	CASSQEGGYAGSYNEQFF
TRBV19	TRBJ2-7	CASSSGMISYEQYF
TRBV28	TRBJ2-1	CASNHPDRGDNEQFF
TRBV19	TRBJ2-3	CATWTYSYPDTQYF
TRBV5-1	TRBJ1-6	CASSLIGQGAYNSPLHF
TRBV6-6	TRBJ1-4	CASSQSTGRNEKLFF
TRBV7-6	TRBJ1-2	CASSFLDRDDYGYTF
TRBV2	TRBJ2-1	CASSVSSGSTDEQFF
TRBV3-1	TRBJ2-1	CASSQVTSGSIFLEQFF
TRBV4-1	TRBJ2-2	CASSRGQKAGKLFF
TRBV15	TRBJ2-3	CATSKEIGTSTDTQYF
TRBV7-3	TRBJ2-1	CASSPGTGPYNEQFF
TRBV15	TRBJ2-7	CATSLDRDRAHYEQYF
TRBV7-9	TRBJ2-7	CASSLANSYEQYF
TRBV30	TRBJ2-3	CAWSQGAPTDTQYF
TRBV28	TRBJ1-2	CASTRVGGTNYGYTF
TRBV5-4	TRBJ2-2	CASSGGLAGAAGELFF
TRBV2	TRBJ2-3	CASSGFAGGPRTDTQYF
TRBV7-2	TRBJ2-7	CASSLATGQHLYEQYF
TRBV7-2	TRBJ2-3	CASSFAWADTQYF
TRBV7-9	TRBJ2-7	CASSAQTGTTRPEEQYF
TRBV2	TRBJ2-3	CASSDPGTSTDTQYF
TRBV12-3/TRBV12-4	TRBJ2-5	CASSLSQGWGETQYF
TRBV5-6	TRBJ2-1	CASSLVGDLQFF
TRBV6-5	TRBJ1-1	CASSYSYAPVTEAFF
TRBV27	TRBJ2-1	CASSPLLAGFYNEQFF
TRBV12-3/TRBV12-4	TRBJ1-5	CASSLGRLSNQPQHF
TRBV6-5	TRBJ1-1	CASSYLGQGANTEAFF
TRBV10-3	TRBJ2-7	CAIRADNYEQYF
TRBV20-1	TRBJ2-7	CSARAGGVQQYF
TRBV5-6	TRBJ1-2	CASSQGTGGYGYTF
TRBV9	TRBJ2-1	CASSASDGINNEQFF
TRBV27	TRBJ2-7	CASSHSSGRGDEQYF
TRBV5-6	TRBJ2-1	CASSVDRVSSYNEQFF
TRBV15	TRBJ1-6	CATSRERAANSPLHF
TRBV20-1	TRBJ2-4	CSASTGPPIHF
TRBV6-6	TRBJ1-6	CASSYSRGQSYSPLHF
TRBV11-2	TRBJ2-7	CASSLEVRSGPYEQYF
TRBV28	TRBJ1-1	CASRRLNTEAFF
TRBV5-5	TRBJ2-1	CASSPTSGSSHEQFF
TRBV12-3/TRBV12-4	TRBJ2-7	CASSGPGTGYYEQYF
TRBV29-1	TRBJ2-5	CSVTRTDPVETQYF
TRBV14	TRBJ2-7	CASSQDMDKPYEQYF
TRBV29-1	TRBJ1-2	CSVAPTGGGEKGLYGYTF
TRBV10-3	TRBJ2-7	CATTGGFYEQYF
TRBV29-1	TRBJ2-7	CSVEKGSQGAYEQYF
TRBV12-3/TRBV12-4	TRBJ2-7	CASSSGQGTNYEQYF
TRBV28	TRBJ1-3	CASSSGTGSGNTIYF
TRBV6-5	TRBJ1-3	CASSYSTGSGNTIYF
TRBV29-1	TRBJ2-7	CSVEGTGEIYEQYF
TRBV12-3/TRBV12-4	TRBJ2-7	CASSRLGPLSSYEQYF
TRBV7-6	TRBJ2-5	CASSPTSGSRETQYF
TRBV7-8	TRBJ2-1	CASSPWARDFYNEQFF